The 30 T cell receptor beta chains given below trace back to one sample, sequenced in a study of blood T cells in healthy people across ages. Alongside a J-beta primer mix, a sample-barcoded 5' primer served in a second PCR lasting about 6 to 12 cycles. TCRdb fed the 5' RACE reads into MiXCR, producing one record per CDR3 protein. The sample contains under 2 million distinct CDR3 sequences, about 31% of which appear only once. The source material was blood. Receptor source: a woman in her 30s in good health.

This clonotype was seen a handful of times. The chain carries TRBV27 and TRBJ1-2, with D perhaps TRBD1 (5 bases). The CDR3 is 14 amino acids. The germline CDR1 and CDR2 sequences are MNHEY and SMNVEV (reference sequence). V was cut by 6 bases and J by 3 bases, with 14 bases left in between. This chain's CDR3 is CASSYGGHDYGYTF. The CDR3 bases are TGTGCCAGCAGCTATGGGGGTCACGACTATGGCTACACCTTC.

V and J are TRBV20-1 and TRBJ2-5, with 9 bases matching TRBD2. The J call could be wrong; TRBJ2-7 is a better fit for the DNA end. Germline lookup yields CDR1 DFQATT and CDR2 SNEGSKA (reference sequence). The length of the CDR3 is 13 residues. CDR3 protein: CSAPAGGQNEQYF. The CDR3 DNA reads as TGCAGTGCTCCGGCGGGGGGGCAGAACGAGCAGTACTTC.

Points on this clonotype: One end of the junction does not line up with germline, which may come from a read error. The rearrangement uses TRBV20-1 and TRBJ1-5, with D possibly being TRBD1 (6 bases). CDR3 size: 16 residues. From germline, CDR1 is DFQATT and CDR2 SNEGSKA (reference sequence). The CDR3 nucleotides read TGCAGTGCTAGAAGGGGTGCACAGGGTATAACTCAGCCCCAGCGTTTT. Its translation is CSARRGAQGITQPQRF.

The chain recombines TRBV7-3 with TRBJ1-1, with 8 bases matching TRBD1. CDR3 length equals 14 residues. V trimming: 5 bases; J trimming: 6 bases; junction bases outside the gene matches: 8. The germline V gene encodes CDR1 SGHTA and CDR2 FQGTGA. The chain's CDR3 is CASSPIDRGSEAFF. In DNA, the CDR3 is TGTGCCAGCAGCCCCATCGACAGGGGCTCTGAAGCTTTCTTT.

There are many counts of this clonotype. The chain recombines TRBV29-1 with TRBJ2-7; D call uncertain. The CDR3 is 10 amino acids. Germline-derived CDR1 and CDR2 are SQVTM and ANQGSEA. V shed 3 bases and J shed 6 bases, with 6 bases lying between them. Written as DNA, the CDR3 is TGCAGCGTTGATGGCGGCGAGCAGTACTTC. Its translation: CSVDGGEQYF.

The rearrangement joins TRBV27 to TRBJ2-7; a weak D match, TRBD2 (6 bases). Trimming pared 10 bases from V and 1 base from J, leaving 17 bases between. Germline V gene lookup returns CDR1 MNHEY and CDR2 SMNVEV (reference sequence). The CDR3 is made up of 14 amino acids. CDR3 residues: CATSQAGGSYEQYF. DNA for the CDR3: TGTGCCACCTCTCAAGCCGGGGGATCCTACGAGCAGTACTTC.

This clonotype turned up a few times. In DNA form, the CDR3 reads TGCAGTGCGCCTCTGCGGGGGCGCACAGATACGCAGTATTTT. It is translated as CSAPLRGRTDTQYF. This chain uses TRBV20-1 with TRBJ2-3, with D possibly TRBD2 on 7 matching bases. CDR1 is DFQATT, CDR2 SNEGSKA, per germline (reference sequence). The CDR3 is 14 amino acids. Trimming pared 6 bases from V and 1 base from J, leaving 14 bases between.

The chain couples TRBV10-2 to TRBJ1-2; tentative D call: TRBD1 (5 bases). Germline V CDR1 and CDR2: WSHSY, SAAADI. Trimming took off 3 bases at V and 0 bases at J, with 17 bases between the two ends. The CDR3 consists of 17 residues. This CDR3 reads CASSDTSRGKPNYGYTF. The CDR3 bases are TGCGCCAGCAGTGATACGTCGAGGGGAAAACCTAACTATGGCTACACCTTC.

This clonotype came up a few times. The chain carries TRBV20-1 and TRBJ2-5; 7 bases are shared with TRBD2. This CDR3 spans 13 amino acids. Losses at the gene ends were 5 bases for V and 5 bases for J; bases not matched to a gene: 8. Germline assignment: CDR1 DFQATT and CDR2 SNEGSKA (reference sequence). CDR3 sequence reads: CSAGPTGGETQYF. The CDR3, as DNA: TGCAGTGCTGGCCCAACGGGAGGTGAGACCCAGTACTTC.

There are a few counts of this clonotype. The gene calls are TRBV10-3 and TRBJ2-7; D possibly corresponds to TRBD2 (6 bases). The germline gives CDR1 ENHRY, CDR2 SYGVKD. The V end was cut by 3 bases, the J end by 6 bases, with 21 bases between. This CDR3 has 16 residues. The CDR3 here is CAISDLRGEIGFEQYF. CDR3 nucleotides: TGTGCCATCAGTGATTTGCGCGGGGAGATAGGTTTCGAGCAGTACTTC.

Details on this clonotype: This may arise from a read error, as a much more abundant clone is one base away. This chain joins TRBV29-1 and TRBJ2-7; D gene ambiguous. Germline V gene data show CDR1 as SQVTM and CDR2 as ANQGSEA. The CDR3 covers 11 residues. Trimming took off 4 bases at V and 8 bases at J, with 12 bases between the two ends. This CDR3 is CSVGAPDKQYF. In nucleotides, the CDR3 is TGCAGCGTTGGTGCCCCCGATAAGCAGTACTTC.

V is TRBV3-1 and J is TRBJ2-3; no clear D gene. This CDR3 has 16 amino acids. The V gene's germline CDR1 is LGHDT and CDR2 YNNKEL (reference sequence). Trimming shortened V by 5 bases and J by 3 bases, and 18 bases separated the two germline ends. The CDR3, as DNA: TGTGCCAGCAGCATAGATGTAGCTAGTGGGACAGATACGCAGTATTTT. Protein sequence: CASSIDVASGTDTQYF.

This clonotype turned up a few times. The rearrangement joins TRBV7-9 to TRBJ2-7; possibly TRBD2 for D (6 bases). Trimming shortened V by 6 bases and J by 0 bases, and 12 bases separated the two germline ends. Germline V gives CDR1 SEHNR, CDR2 FQNEAQ (reference sequence). The CDR3 contains 14 residues. The CDR3 is CASSQRGNSYEQYF. In nucleotides, the CDR3 is TGTGCCAGCAGTCAACGGGGGAACTCCTACGAGCAGTACTTC.

The rearrangement links TRBV28 to TRBJ2-1; possible D gene TRBD1, 5 bases. V lost 3 bases to trimming and J lost 2 bases, with 8 bases between them. Germline values: CDR1 MDHEN, CDR2 SYDVKM. The CDR3 is 14 amino acids. The CDR3 sequence: CASSLSRAYNEQFF. The CDR3 coding sequence is TGTGCCAGCAGTTTGAGCAGGGCCTACAATGAGCAGTTCTTC.

The chain is built from TRBV12-3 or TRBV12-4 and TRBJ2-1, with D unresolved. V dropped 3 bases and J dropped 0 bases, with 12 bases sitting between them. The CDR3 loop spans 16 amino acids. Here the CDR3 DNA reads TGTGCCAGCAGTTTTGGTCGATCCCTCTCCTACAATGAGCAGTTCTTC. Its translation: CASSFGRSLSYNEQFF.

This sequence joins TRBV7-9 and TRBJ2-5; 9 positions agree with TRBD1. This CDR3 has 18 residues. From germline, CDR1 is SEHNR and CDR2 FQNEAQ (reference sequence). V was pared by 2 bases and J by 0 bases, with 10 bases of the junction left unmatched. The CDR3 spells CASSLKFVGTGNQETQYF. CDR3 coding DNA: TGTGCCAGCAGCTTAAAGTTTGTGGGGACAGGGAACCAAGAGACCCAGTACTTC.

The chain uses TRBV4-1 and TRBJ2-5, with D unresolved. The germline CDR1 and CDR2 sequences are MGHRA and YSYEKL. Trimming cost V 0 bases and J 4 bases, with 15 bases left between them. There are 16 residues in the CDR3. CDR3 nucleotide sequence: TGCGCCAGCAGCCAAGATTTGGCGTCTCCCAGAGAGACCCAGTACTTC. This sequence encodes CASSQDLASPRETQYF.

This chain uses TRBV20-1 with TRBJ1-5; D not resolved. CDR1 is DFQATT, CDR2 SNEGSKA, per germline (reference sequence). The CDR3 extends over 15 amino acids. Trimming shortened V by 2 bases and J by 0 bases, and 11 bases separated the two germline ends. CDR3 residues: CSARHIEYSNQPQHF. In DNA form, the CDR3 reads TGCAGTGCTAGACATATCGAGTATAGCAATCAGCCCCAGCATTTT.

The chain carries TRBV21-1 and TRBJ2-5; the table's TRBD1 call for D was not verified on the DNA. TRBV21-1 is annotated as a pseudogene. The CDR3 loop spans 14 amino acids. CDR3 DNA sequence: TGTGCCAATCCGGACAGGACGATGGGAGAGACCCAGTACTTC. Amino acids: CANPDRTMGETQYF.

This clonotype was observed a few times. The rearrangement joins TRBV7-3 to TRBJ2-3; D is possibly TRBD1 (6 bases). V lost 5 bases and J 1 base, leaving 13 bases between the germline ends. Germline V gene data show CDR1 as SGHTA and CDR2 as FQGTGA. The length of the CDR3 is 15 residues. The CDR3 DNA is TGTGCCAGCAGCCGCCGGGACACTGGCACAGATACGCAGTATTTT. Translation gives CASSRRDTGTDTQYF.

The chain has TRBV15 and TRBJ2-7; TRBD2 aligns across 12 bases. After removal of 0 bases from V and 4 bases from J, the junction contained 10 bases not matched to a gene. Germline V gene lookup returns CDR1 LNHNV and CDR2 YYDKDF (reference sequence). The CDR3 runs to 18 residues. This chain's CDR3 is CATSRDSLTSGGGYEQYF. In DNA, the CDR3 is TGTGCCACCAGCAGAGATTCCCTGACTAGCGGGGGAGGATACGAGCAGTACTTC.

The chain couples TRBV5-1 to TRBJ1-2, with TRBD1 as a possible D gene (5 bases). Trimming took off 0 bases at V and 4 bases at J, with 10 bases between the two ends. The CDR3 has 14 amino acids. Per germline, CDR1 SGHRS and CDR2 YFSETQ. The CDR3 sequence: CASSLGPGTYGYTF. CDR3 bases: TGCGCCAGCAGCTTGGGACCTGGGACCTATGGCTACACCTTC.

This chain links TRBV7-3 with TRBJ2-3; no clear D. Trimming pared 6 bases from V and 6 bases from J, leaving 13 bases between. Germline-derived CDR1 and CDR2 are SGHTA and FQGTGA. CDR3 length: 13 amino acids. This chain's CDR3 is CASSFNSQDTQYF. CDR3 nucleotide sequence: TGTGCCAGCAGTTTCAACTCCCAGGATACGCAGTATTTT.

This rearrangement joins TRBV7-8 to TRBJ1-4, with TRBD1 matching over 7 bases. The CDR3 runs 16 residues. Per germline, CDR1 SGHVS and CDR2 FQNEAQ. The V and J ends lost 2 bases and 7 bases, in that order; junction bases with no gene match: 10. CDR3 region: CASSLPRGTGSEKLFF. For the CDR3, the DNA is TGTGCCAGCAGCTTACCCAGGGGGACTGGTAGTGAAAAACTGTTTTTT.

This clonotype was found a few times. This rearrangement joins TRBV3-1 to TRBJ2-3; 8 nucleotides line up with TRBD2. There are 15 residues in the CDR3. The V segment lost 3 bases and the J segment 2 bases; nucleotides outside the gene matches: 4. Germline V gene data show CDR1 as LGHDT and CDR2 as YNNKEL (reference sequence). The CDR3 nucleotides are TGTGCCAGCAGCCACGGTAGCGGGGTCACAGATACGCAGTATTTT. This sequence encodes CASSHGSGVTDTQYF.

This clonotype was seen more than once but under ten times. The rearrangement uses TRBV6-2 or TRBV6-3 and TRBJ2-7; D remains ambiguous. The last part of the DNA fits TRBJ2-5 better; the J call may be wrong. CDR1 MNHEY and CDR2 SVGEGT come from the germline V gene. The CDR3 length is 12 residues. CDR3 nucleotides: TGTGCCAGCAGTTACTCCGTACTGACCCAGTACTTC. It codes for CASSYSVLTQYF.

This clonotype was counted only a few times. The chain joins TRBV5-6 to TRBJ2-7; D may be TRBD1 or TRBD2 (5 bases each). This CDR3 is 15 amino acids long. Germline V gene sequence: CDR1 SGHDT, CDR2 YYEEEE. V was pared by 4 bases and J by 2 bases, with 16 bases between. CDR3 DNA sequence: TGTGCCAGCAGCACCGGGACCGTCAGCGCCTACGAGCAGTACTTC. The encoded protein is CASSTGTVSAYEQYF. Drawing the rest from reference TRBV5-6 and TRBJ2-7, the complete variable domain is DAGVTQSPTHLIKTRGQQVTLRCSPKSGHDTVSWYQQALGQGPQFIFQYYEEEERQRGNFPDRFSGHQFPNYSSELNVNALLLGDSALYLCASSTGTVSAYEQYFGPGTRLTVT.

The chain couples TRBV2 to TRBJ2-3; D is perhaps TRBD1 or TRBD2 (6 bases each). Germline V gives CDR1 SNHLY, CDR2 FYNNEI. With 10 bases removed from V and 3 bases from J, the gap between germline ends came to 14 bases. The length of the CDR3 is 13 residues. Here the CDR3 DNA reads TGTGCCACCAGACAGGAGGGTACAGATACGCAGTATTTT. This encodes CATRQEGTDTQYF.

This clonotype was observed a single time. The chain has TRBV11-2 and TRBJ2-2; 8 bases are a match to TRBD1. With 2 bases clipped from V and 7 bases from J, the junction kept 6 bases outside the gene matches. The CDR3 sequence is 15 residues long. The V gene's germline CDR1 is SGHAT and CDR2 FQNNGV. The CDR3 region has the DNA TGTGCCAGCAGCTTACAAGACAGGGGAATCGGGGAGCTGTTTTTT. Translating it yields CASSLQDRGIGELFF. The variable domain in full, completed from reference TRBV11-2 and TRBJ2-2, reads EAGVAQSPRYKIIEKRQSVAFWCNPISGHATLYWYQQILGQGPKLLIQFQNNGVVDDSQLPKDRFSAERLKGVDSTLKIQPAKLEDSAVYLCASSLQDRGIGELFFGEGSRLTVL.

CDR3 sequence: CASSDGGRDEQYF. In DNA form, the CDR3 reads TGTGCCAGCAGTGATGGCGGGAGGGACGAGCAGTACTTC. The rearrangement links TRBV2 to TRBJ2-7, with 9 bases that match TRBD2. Trimming took 3 bases from V and 5 from J; bases not matched to a gene: 2. The CDR3 totals 13 residues. Germline loops: CDR1 SNHLY, CDR2 FYNNEI.